These 5 T cell receptor beta chains share one sample of origin, sequenced in a study of T cell responses to AZD1222 COVID-19 vaccine. Repertoires were generated with immunoSEQ multiplex PCR, while TCRdb's copy carries only in-frame clones and drops some. The repertoire has 90,000 to 120,000 clones, around nine tenths of them found once; the top ten carry approximately 22%. This specimen was peripheral blood, taken on day 0 of AZD1222 vaccination. All receptors derive from an adult in good health.

The chain uses TRBV3-1 (or the pseudogene TRBV3-2) and TRBJ1-1; D may be TRBD1 (5 bases). Trimming shortened V by 1 base and J by 8 bases, and 11 bases separated the two germline ends. The CDR3 contains 13 residues. The germline gives CDR1 LGHDT, CDR2 YNNKEL (reference sequence). CDR3 bases: TGTGCCAGCAGCCAAGTGCAGGGTTCGGAAGCTTTCTTT. As protein: CASSQVQGSEAFF.

J is TRBJ2-3 and V is TRBV20-1; 7 positions agree with TRBD2. V gave up 8 bases and J gave up 4 bases; unmatched junction bases: 3. Per germline, CDR1 DFQATT and CDR2 SNEGSKA (reference sequence). The CDR3 has 11 amino acids. For the CDR3, the DNA is TGCAGTTTCGGGGGGTCAGATACGCAGTATTTT. Its translation: CSFGGSDTQYF.

The chain recombines TRBV20-1 with TRBJ2-7, with D unclear. The CDR3 is 11 amino acids. V gave up 6 bases and J gave up 2 bases, with 8 bases separating them. Looked up from germline, CDR1 is DFQATT and CDR2 is SNEGSKA (reference sequence). Written as DNA, the CDR3 is TGCAGTGCCCAGGCGGCCTACGAGCAGTACTTC. Protein: CSAQAAYEQYF.

J is TRBJ2-3 and V is TRBV6-5, with 10 bases lining up with TRBD1. The CDR3 covers 15 residues. Losses at the gene ends were 5 bases for V and 1 base for J; bases not matched to a gene: 3. Germline V gene data show CDR1 as MNHEY and CDR2 as SVGAGI. The CDR3 DNA follows: TGTGCCAGCAGTCTCGGGACAGGGGGCACAGATACGCAGTATTTT. Translating gives CASSLGTGGTDTQYF.

In DNA, the CDR3 is TGTGCCAGCAGCTTAGGATTGAACACTGAAGCTTTCTTT. Protein sequence: CASSLGLNTEAFF. The rearrangement uses TRBV11-3 and TRBJ1-1; D remains ambiguous. Germline-derived CDR1 and CDR2 are SGHNT and YENEEA. The CDR3 length is 13 residues. Deletions cut 1 base from V and 0 bases from J, with 3 bases between.